These 21 T cell receptor beta chains share one sample of origin, sequenced in a study of blood T cell repertoires in COVID-19. Sequencing was performed with immunoSEQ multiplex PCR; in TCRdb, only in-frame clones are kept and a portion is missing. The table records 150,000 or so clones, approximately 80% of them present only once. The specimen sequenced was peripheral blood. The receptors derive from a human donor in a cohort sampled during active COVID-19.

This clone was observed a single time. The gene calls are TRBV6-2 or TRBV6-3 and TRBJ2-1, with TRBD2 matching 8 bases. There are 16 residues in the CDR3. Germline lookup yields CDR1 MNHEY and CDR2 SVGEGT. V gave up 2 bases and J gave up 3 bases; unmatched junction bases: 6. The CDR3 sequence is CASSYGGGRNYNEQFF. DNA of the CDR3: TGTGCCAGCAGTTACGGGGGCGGGAGGAACTACAATGAGCAGTTCTTC.

This clone was observed once. The genes are TRBV5-1 and TRBJ1-5; 10 bases map to TRBD1. Trimming took 4 bases from V and 0 from J; bases not matched to a gene: 7. CDR3 length: 17 residues. The germline V gene encodes CDR1 SGHRS and CDR2 YFSETQ. The CDR3 here is CASSPDRGANSNQPQHF. CDR3 nucleotide sequence: TGCGCCAGCAGCCCGGACAGGGGGGCTAATAGCAATCAGCCCCAGCATTTT. Supplemented by reference TRBV5-1 and TRBJ1-5, the full variable domain reads KAGVTQTPRYLIKTRGQQVTLSCSPISGHRSVSWYQQTPGQGLQFLFEYFSETQRNKGNFPGRFSGRQFSNSRSEMNVSTLELGDSALYLCASSPDRGANSNQPQHFGDGTRLSIL.

CDR3 DNA sequence: TGCGCCAGCAGGGTGACAGGGAGTTTCGGGGAGCTGTTTTTT. As protein: CASRVTGSFGELFF. V and J are TRBV10-2 and TRBJ2-2, with 7 bases that match TRBD1. J gave up 7 bases and V 6 bases, and 8 bases lay outside the gene matches. This CDR3 region has 14 residues. Germline loops: CDR1 WSHSY, CDR2 SAAADI.

The rearrangement uses TRBV4-1 and TRBJ2-7, with TRBD1 identical over 7 bases. The CDR3 spans 18 residues. The germline gives CDR1 MGHRA, CDR2 YSYEKL. Trimming removed 0 bases from V and 1 base from J; junction bases left unmatched: 12. The DNA for the CDR3 is TGCGCCAGCAGCCAAGAGGTATGGGACAGCAATCCTTCCTACGAGCAGTACTTC. Protein sequence: CASSQEVWDSNPSYEQYF.

V usage is TRBV30 and J usage is TRBJ1-1; 10 bases map to TRBD1. V was pared by 1 base and J by 5 bases, with 4 bases of the junction left unmatched. CDR1 and CDR2 (germline): GTSNPN, SVGIG (reference sequence). The length of the CDR3 is 14 residues. The CDR3 region has the DNA TGTGCCTGGAGTGCCGGGACAGGGGAGACTGAAGCTTTCTTT. This translates into CAWSAGTGETEAFF.

The chain employs TRBV5-1 and TRBJ1-2; 8 positions match TRBD1. The CDR3 runs 12 residues. Germline trimming cut 7 bases from V and 5 bases from J; bases unmatched to any gene: 4. Per germline, CDR1 SGHRS and CDR2 YFSETQ. CDR3 protein: CASSGGEYGYTF. CDR3 coding DNA: TGCGCCAGCTCAGGGGGCGAATATGGCTACACCTTC.

The rearrangement links TRBV7-2 to TRBJ2-7; maybe TRBD2 (6 bases). The V gene lost 8 bases and the J gene lost 7 bases, with 18 bases spanning the gap. Germline V CDR1 and CDR2: SGHTA, FQGNSA. The CDR3 is 13 amino acids. CDR3 sequence (DNA): TGTGCCAGCTGGGAAAAGCCCCGGGGGGAGCAGTACTTC. Translated: CASWEKPRGEQYF. The full variable domain, its missing parts supplied by reference TRBV7-2 and TRBJ2-7, is GAGVSQSPSNKVTEKGKDVELRCDPISGHTALYWYRQSLGQGLEFLIYFQGNSAPDKSGLPSDRFSAERTGGSVSTLTIQRTQQEDSAVYLCASWEKPRGEQYFGPGTRLTVT.

This clone was observed a single time. This chain uses TRBV7-2 with TRBJ2-7; a possible D gene is TRBD1 (5 bases). Germline loops: CDR1 SGHTA, CDR2 FQGNSA. V was clipped by 4 bases and J by 2 bases, with 18 bases between them. The CDR3 has 16 amino acids. DNA of the CDR3: TGTGCCAGCAGCTCCATCAATCTGACAGTTCCCTACGAGCAGTACTTC. Translated, it gives CASSSINLTVPYEQYF.

Only a few counts were recorded for this clone. The rearrangement links TRBV11-3 to TRBJ1-1; D unclear. CDR3 length: 13 residues. Germline CDR1 is SGHNT and CDR2 is YENEEA. Deletions cut 0 bases from V and 11 bases from J, with 13 bases between. This chain's CDR3 is CASSLDWAGRAFF. CDR3 nucleotide sequence: TGTGCCAGCAGCTTAGATTGGGCAGGTAGGGCTTTCTTT.

A word on this clone: At one of its ends the junction is not consistent with the germline gene, which may arise from a read error. The J gene is TRBJ2-7, the V gene TRBV9, with TRBD1 identical over 9 bases. Germline CDR1 SGDLS, CDR2 YYNGEE. The CDR3 consists of 14 residues. CDR3 in DNA: TGTGCCAGCAGCGTAACAGGGGGCTCCGACGAGCAGTACTTC. Amino acids: CASSVTGGSDEQYF.

The chain couples TRBV29-1 to TRBJ2-2; 9 nucleotides match TRBD1. The CDR3 is 15 amino acids. The J segment lost 6 bases and the V segment lost 2 bases, leaving 7 bases of the junction unmatched. Germline-derived CDR1 and CDR2 are SQVTM and ANQGSEA. The CDR3: CSVERNRGRSGELFF. Here the CDR3 DNA reads TGCAGCGTTGAACGAAACAGGGGGCGGTCCGGGGAGCTGTTTTTT.

Only one count was recorded for this clone. J is TRBJ1-2 and V is TRBV18, with 9 bases that match TRBD1. V was clipped by 6 bases and J by 8 bases; unmatched bases: 13. Germline V gene sequence: CDR1 KGHSH, CDR2 LQKENI. This CDR3 region has 15 residues. The CDR3 loop is CASSPERTGAQGYTF. CDR3 in DNA: TGTGCCAGCTCGCCCGAAAGGACAGGGGCGCAGGGCTACACCTTC.

In its sample, this clone was seen many times. V and J are TRBV20-1 and TRBJ2-7; D is ambiguous. CDR3 length: 15 residues. Germline V gives CDR1 DFQATT, CDR2 SNEGSKA (reference sequence). V lost 3 bases, J lost 0 bases, and 15 bases lay in between. The CDR3: CSASPPERSSYEQYF. The CDR3 DNA sequence: TGCAGTGCTAGTCCCCCGGAGAGGAGCTCCTACGAGCAGTACTTC.

The chain links TRBV9 to TRBJ2-1; D remains ambiguous. This CDR3 is 11 amino acids long. From germline, CDR1 is SGDLS and CDR2 YYNGEE. The germline V and J ends were trimmed by 0 bases and 11 bases, with 6 bases remaining between them. The CDR3 spells CASSVVGQQFF. The CDR3 coding sequence is TGTGCCAGCAGCGTAGTGGGCCAGCAGTTCTTC.

This rearrangement joins TRBV4-3 to TRBJ2-2; perhaps TRBD1 as D (5 bases). Germline assignment: CDR1 LGHNA and CDR2 YSLEER. This CDR3 contains 16 residues. V was shortened by 0 bases and J by 3 bases, with 11 bases between the two germline ends. CDR3 DNA sequence: TGCGCCAGCAGCCAAGATTGGGGCACCTACACCGGGGAGCTGTTTTTT. It translates to CASSQDWGTYTGELFF.

The rearrangement links TRBV7-2 to TRBJ2-7; TRBD1 matches 7 bases. The V gene end was trimmed by 5 bases and the J gene end by 2 bases; junction bases not matched to a gene: 6. The CDR3 has 14 residues. The germline gives CDR1 SGHTA, CDR2 FQGNSA. The CDR3, as DNA: TGTGCCAGCAGCGAGTACAGGGGCGCCTACGAGCAGTACTTC. Protein product: CASSEYRGAYEQYF. Using reference TRBV7-2 and TRBJ2-7 for the parts outside the CDR3, the full variable domain is GAGVSQSPSNKVTEKGKDVELRCDPISGHTALYWYRQSLGQGLEFLIYFQGNSAPDKSGLPSDRFSAERTGGSVSTLTIQRTQQEDSAVYLCASSEYRGAYEQYFGPGTRLTVT.

V gene TRBV28 combines with J gene TRBJ1-2; TRBD1 is a possible D gene (5 bases). Germline V gives CDR1 MDHEN, CDR2 SYDVKM. Trimming left V 5 bases short and J 6 bases short, with 16 bases between. The CDR3 is 14 residues long. CDR3 in amino acids: CASSPGSSGHGYTF. In DNA form, the CDR3 reads TGTGCCAGCAGTCCTGGGTCCTCAGGGCATGGCTACACCTTC.

The chain carries TRBV10-1 and TRBJ2-3; D is unclear. This CDR3 is built from 11 residues. Germline loops: CDR1 WNHNN, CDR2 SYGVQD (reference sequence). Trimming left V 6 bases short and J 4 bases short, with 5 bases between. The CDR3 DNA sequence: TGCGCCAGCAGCCTCGCAGATACGCAGTATTTT. This codes for CASSLADTQYF.

The V and J genes are TRBV6-5 and TRBJ2-1; no clear D gene. Looked up from germline, CDR1 is MNHEY and CDR2 is SVGAGI. CDR3 length equals 14 residues. Trimming took off 6 bases at V and 6 bases at J, with 15 bases between the two ends. The CDR3 DNA follows: TGTGCCAGCAGCCAGTTGCGGTGGGTCAATGAGCAGTTCTTC. This sequence encodes CASSQLRWVNEQFF.

The rearrangement uses TRBV18 and TRBJ2-7, with 12 nucleotides matching TRBD2. This CDR3 region has 15 residues. The germline V gene has CDR1 KGHSH and CDR2 LQKENI. Trimming cost V 3 bases and J 3 bases; bases outside gene matches: 3. The CDR3, as DNA: TGTGCCAGCTCACCCGGACTAGCGGGACTCTACGAGCAGTACTTC. This encodes CASSPGLAGLYEQYF.

The V gene is TRBV18, the J gene TRBJ2-3, with TRBD1 as a possible D gene (5 bases). The CDR3 sequence is 13 residues long. Per the germline V gene, CDR1 is KGHSH and CDR2 is LQKENI. V was cut by 4 bases and J by 5 bases, with 10 bases left in between. The CDR3 bases are TGTGCCAGCTCACAGGGGTCAAGAGATACGCAGTATTTT. Protein: CASSQGSRDTQYF.